This T cell receptor (beta chain) stems from a study of PD-1 blockade in classical Hodgkin lymphoma (dated by TCRdb to 2020 to 2022). Study-level background: Nivolumab dosing was 3 mg/kg intravenously every 2 weeks, continuing until either disease progression or unacceptable toxicity. The study used TCR beta sequencing and CyTOF to define a peripheral blood immune signature of response to PD-1 blockade in classical Hodgkin lymphoma. Points the paper makes about the study in general: Lower diversity was seen in patients whose nivolumab began less than 1 year after ASCT, and these patients were left out of later analyses so that immune reconstitution would not confound the results. A significant rise by C4D1 was seen in CD4+ but not CD8+ TCR diversity (p=0.0027 vs p=0.16), with the rise being most apparent in complete responders (p=0.02). Baseline diversity similar to that of newly diagnosed patients was observed in trial patients achieving complete response, whereas significantly lower diversity was observed in partial responders and progressors. Newly diagnosed patients were reported to have lower baseline TCR diversity than healthy donors, and relapsed/refractory patients were reported to have lower baseline TCR diversity still. The study was limited to a single clinical trial cohort, and causes of repertoire differences, possibly disease activity or prior therapy, remained undefined.

Note on this clone: Its recognized antigen is unknown. No base quality values were provided; no much bigger clone lies one nucleotide off.

Trimming accounts for 5 bases at V and 8 bases at J, while the number of junction bases matched to no gene is 7. The germline V gene provides CDR1 SGHVS and CDR2 FQNEAQ. Measured from the cysteine to the phenylalanine, the CDR3 is 13 residues long. The read is trimmed to its CDR3 DNA, 39 bases read in frame from base 1. What this sample's time point label stands for: cycle 2 day 1 (C2D1) of nivolumab. Every trial patient had relapsed after autologous stem cell transplantation, and cohorts A, B and C differed in prior brentuximab vedotin exposure. A total of about 51 patients with relapsed/refractory classical Hodgkin lymphoma made up the trial cohort, and each patient's best overall response was complete response, partial response or progressive disease. In the multi-cohort phase II CheckMate 205 trial, trial patients received single-agent nivolumab. An independent review committee assessed best overall response by applying the 2007 International Working Group response criteria. PBMCs from the trial were collected at three points: immediately before nivolumab initiation (C1D1), and during therapy at cycle 2 day 1 and cycle 4 day 1. After peripheral blood was drawn into 8 mL Vacutainer Cell Preparation Tubes, PBMCs were isolated by centrifugation and then cryopreserved.

The Qiagen DNeasy kit was used to extract genomic DNA from unsorted PBMCs and from the negatively selected CD4+ and CD8+ fractions. Amplification of TCR beta CDR3 regions was done by immunoSEQ multiplex PCR with primers that anneal to V and J segments. A synthetic immune receptor repertoire was used to minimize amplification bias, and any residual bias was removed computationally once sequencing was done. The paper's processing steps were these. Repertoire diversity was quantified as the Shannon entropy index using custom Python scripts. The unsorted, CD4+ and CD8+ repertoires were each analyzed separately, with the exception of combined analyses, where CD4+ and CD8+ sequences were merged in silico. Clonal expansion was defined as a frequency increase of at least 2-fold after treatment compared with C1D1, and clones undetected at baseline were assigned a pseudocount of 0.5. Clones with 0 or 1 copy at C1D1 were classified as singleton clones, and clones with 2 or more copies were classified as non-singleton clones. Clones expanded in unsorted samples were assigned a CD4+, CD8+ or unknown annotation through matching of protein sequences in sorted samples from the same patient. Wilcoxon tests were applied to paired samples to test diversity changes from C1D1 to C4D1. The clones in this table, taken by TCRdb from immuneACCESS, are in-frame only. Not every clone is retained; where verified, under half of the shortfall comes from an unresolved V gene, and the cause of the rest is unknown. The D gene and trimming were derived from the DNA, and the V and J assignments and clone size from that table. Across this sample there are around 20,000 clones, with about nine tenths seen only once. The ten largest account for about an eighth of the sample.

This specimen consisted of peripheral blood mononuclear cells (PBMCs), obtained before the second cycle of nivolumab. The TCR sequence derives from a human donor with classical Hodgkin lymphoma. The rearrangement combines TRBV7-8 with TRBJ1-2; TRBD1 lines up with 8 middle nucleotides. The CDR3: CASSHGQGNGYTF. DNA sequence: TGTGCCAGCAGCCATGGACAGGGCAACGGCTACACCTTC.